Listed here are 20 T cell receptor beta chains from one sample, sequenced in a study of identical twins. A single record per CDR3 protein comes from TCRdb applying MiXCR to the 5' RACE reads. The sample holds roughly 250,000 distinct CDR3 sequences, around 15% seen once. Sequencing was done on a sample of memory (CD45RO+) T cells sorted from blood. The receptor source for this set is a woman between 18 and 29 years old in good health.

The chain recombines TRBV15 with TRBJ2-7; the D gene is possibly TRBD1 (5 bases). The CDR3 covers 12 residues. CDR1 and CDR2 from the germline V gene are LNHNV and YYDKDF (reference sequence). The V gene lost 8 bases and the J gene lost 2 bases, with 10 bases spanning the gap. CDR3 sequence (DNA): TGTGCCACCGGGGCTACGACCTACGAGCAGTACTTC. It encodes CATGATTYEQYF. The whole variable domain, remainder taken from reference TRBV15 and TRBJ2-7, is DAMVIQNPRYQVTQFGKPVTLSCSQTLNHNVMYWYQQKSSQAPKLLFHYYDKDFNNEADTPDNFQSRRPNTSFCFLDIRSPGLGDTAMYLCATGATTYEQYFGPGTRLTVT.

The chain uses TRBV5-1 and TRBJ2-2; the D is unclear. Trimming took off 0 bases at V and 7 bases at J, with 13 bases between the two ends. CDR3 length: 15 residues. From germline, CDR1 is SGHRS and CDR2 YFSETQ. Written as DNA, the CDR3 is TGCGCCAGCAGCTTGGCCTTATCGGCTATCGGGGAGCTGTTTTTT. Amino acid sequence: CASSLALSAIGELFF.

In its sample, this clonotype was seen many times. The rearrangement joins TRBV29-1 to TRBJ2-1, with D possibly TRBD1 on 5 matching bases. CDR1 SQVTM and CDR2 ANQGSEA come from the germline V gene. Deletions cut 1 base from V and 4 bases from J, with 20 bases between. The length of the CDR3 is 17 residues. The DNA for the CDR3 is TGCAGCGTTGAAGGGGGCGCGGCGGCCCTGGGTTACAATGAGCAGTTCTTC. This sequence encodes CSVEGGAAALGYNEQFF.

This clonotype occurred a few times. The chain combines TRBV15 with TRBJ2-3, with 12 bases that match TRBD2. The CDR3 has 16 residues. Unmatched junction bases numbered 4, after V lost 1 base and J lost 5 bases. The V gene's germline CDR1 is LNHNV and CDR2 YYDKDF (reference sequence). DNA for the CDR3: TGTGCCACCAGCAGAGGTTCTAGCGGGGGGGAAGATACGCAGTATTTT. It specifies CATSRGSSGGEDTQYF.

This clonotype was seen more than once but under ten times. The V call is TRBV11-2, the J call TRBJ1-4; no definite D call. Trimming removed 0 bases at V and 10 bases at J, with 12 bases between. The germline CDR1 and CDR2 sequences are SGHAT and FQNNGV. This CDR3 region has 14 residues. CDR3 bases: TGTGCCAGCAGCTTAGATCGGACCATCGGAAAACTGTTTTTT. This sequence encodes CASSLDRTIGKLFF.

This clonotype was counted at least ten times. The rearrangement links TRBV11-2 to TRBJ1-3; 7 bases are a match to TRBD1. Germline V gives CDR1 SGHAT, CDR2 FQNNGV. The V segment lost 5 bases and the J segment 0 bases; nucleotides outside the gene matches: 4. This CDR3 comprises 15 residues. As DNA, the CDR3 is TGTGCCAGCAGCACGGGACAGATCTCTGGAAACACCATATATTTT. Protein product: CASSTGQISGNTIYF.

The CDR3 DNA reads as TGTGCCACCAGCAGAGAAGGGACAGCACCCTACGAGCAGTACTTC. Its translation: CATSREGTAPYEQYF. The J gene is TRBJ2-7, the V gene TRBV15; 7 bases fit TRBD1. In germline, CDR1 is LNHNV, CDR2 YYDKDF (reference sequence). The CDR3 contains 15 residues. The ends lost 0 bases at V and 2 bases at J; junction bases unmatched: 4.

In this sample, this clonotype turned up a few times. The chain combines TRBV11-1 with TRBJ1-1; no definite D call. CDR3 length equals 14 residues. V lost 1 base and J lost 4, with 10 bases in between. CDR1 is SGHAT, CDR2 FQDESV, per germline (reference sequence). The CDR3 sequence is CASSLGRRSTEAFF. The CDR3 coding sequence is TGTGCCAGCAGCTTAGGTCGGAGGAGCACTGAAGCTTTCTTT.

This rearrangement joins TRBV12-3 or TRBV12-4 to TRBJ2-5; D is perhaps TRBD1 (6 bases). CDR3 length: 15 residues. The V end was cut by 2 bases, the J end by 2 bases, with 12 bases between. CDR3 residues: CASSLLGGAQETQYF. CDR3 nucleotides: TGTGCCAGCAGTTTACTAGGGGGTGCTCAAGAGACCCAGTACTTC.

In this sample, this clonotype turned up a few times. The chain is built from TRBV4-3 and TRBJ2-3; D is uncertain. The CDR3 has 14 residues. V lost 0 bases to trimming and J lost 3 bases, with 7 bases between them. Germline V gene data show CDR1 as LGHNA and CDR2 as YSLEER. The CDR3 nucleotides read TGCGCCAGCAGCCAAGAGTTAAGGACAGATACGCAGTATTTT. This encodes CASSQELRTDTQYF.

The rearrangement links TRBV6-5 to TRBJ2-1; unclear D gene. The V and J ends lost 1 base and 6 bases respectively, with 10 bases between them. The CDR3 sequence is 14 residues long. The germline V gene has CDR1 MNHEY and CDR2 SVGAGI. CDR3 protein: CASSYWGRLNEQFF. DNA of the CDR3: TGTGCCAGCAGTTACTGGGGAAGGCTCAATGAGCAGTTCTTC.

This clonotype was observed at least ten times. The rearrangement links TRBV20-1 to TRBJ2-4, with no clear D. CDR3 length equals 16 residues. Germline V gene data show CDR1 as DFQATT and CDR2 as SNEGSKA (reference sequence). V gave up 0 bases and J gave up 0 bases, with 12 bases separating them. The CDR3 coding sequence is TGCAGTGCTAGAGATAATGGCAGGAAAGCCAAAAACATTCAGTACTTC. This codes for CSARDNGRKAKNIQYF.

This chain uses TRBV6-6 with TRBJ2-1; D may correspond to TRBD1 or TRBD2 (5 bases each). This CDR3 is 13 amino acids long. V lost 5 bases and J lost 7, with 12 bases in between. Germline CDR1 reads MNHNY; CDR2 reads SVGAGI (reference sequence). The CDR3 sequence: CASSPRGVNEQFF. The CDR3, as DNA: TGTGCCAGCAGTCCCAGAGGGGTTAATGAGCAGTTCTTC.

This clonotype has at least ten counts. This sequence joins TRBV2 and TRBJ2-6; 7 bases are a match to TRBD2. Germline V CDR1 and CDR2: SNHLY, FYNNEI. The CDR3 is made up of 17 amino acids. V was clipped by 4 bases and J by 0 bases; unmatched bases: 6. The CDR3 DNA reads as TGTGCCAGCAGTGGGAGCGGGGCCAGCTCTGGGGCCAACGTCCTGACTTTC. Amino acid sequence: CASSGSGASSGANVLTF. The full variable domain, rest sourced from reference TRBV2 and TRBJ2-6, is EPEVTQTPSHQVTQMGQEVILRCVPISNHLYFYWYRQILGQKVEFLVSFYNNEISEKSEIFDDQFSVERPDGSNFTLKIRSTKLEDSAMYFCASSGSGASSGANVLTFGAGSRLTVL.

The rearrangement joins TRBV2 to TRBJ1-1; D is possibly TRBD1 (5 bases). CDR3 length: 13 amino acids. The ends were cut back, 9 bases at V and 1 base at J, with 12 bases in the middle. Germline V gene lookup returns CDR1 SNHLY and CDR2 FYNNEI. CDR3 residues: CARFGQPNTEAFF. The CDR3 nucleotides are TGTGCCAGATTCGGACAACCGAACACTGAAGCTTTCTTT.

This clonotype occurred many times. The chain has TRBV7-9 and TRBJ2-2; 8 bases match TRBD2. J lost 7 bases, V lost 3 bases, and 4 bases had no gene match. Germline CDR1 and CDR2: SEHNR and FQNEAQ (reference sequence). CDR3 length: 14 residues. The CDR3 bases are TGTGCCAGCAGCTTCACGCGGGGGGTCGGGGAGCTGTTTTTT. Translation: CASSFTRGVGELFF.

This clonotype has just a few counts. The rearrangement joins TRBV20-1 to TRBJ2-7; D gene uncertain. In germline, CDR1 is DFQATT, CDR2 SNEGSKA (reference sequence). This CDR3 region has 12 residues. V lost 5 bases, J lost 2 bases, and 10 bases lay in between. The chain's CDR3 is CSASPVPYEQYF. The CDR3 region has the DNA TGCAGTGCTTCTCCTGTTCCCTACGAGCAGTACTTC.

V and J are TRBV5-1 and TRBJ2-2; TRBD2 is a possible D gene (5 bases). Trimming shortened V by 6 bases and J by 3 bases, and 18 bases separated the two germline ends. The V gene's germline CDR1 is SGHRS and CDR2 YFSETQ. The CDR3 consists of 16 residues. CDR3 protein: CASTFERTGYTGELFF. The CDR3 nucleotides read TGCGCCAGCACCTTTGAGCGGACTGGGTACACCGGGGAGCTGTTTTTT.

Points on this clonotype: Compared with germline, one end of the junction differs, possibly owing to a read error. This chain connects TRBV5-1 to TRBJ2-3, with D uncertain. The CDR3 contains 15 residues. Per germline, CDR1 SGHRS and CDR2 YFSETQ. For the CDR3, the DNA is TGCGCCAGCAGGGCCGTAATCCAAGGCACAGATACGCGGTATTTT. It is translated as CASRAVIQGTDTRYF.

The rearrangement links TRBV29-1 to TRBJ2-7; a weak D match, TRBD1 (6 bases). V lost 7 bases to trimming and J lost 4 bases, with 11 bases between them. CDR3 length: 11 residues. Germline CDR1 and CDR2: SQVTM and ANQGSEA. CDR3 in DNA: TGCAGCGCCCTAACAGGGTACGAGCAGTACTTC. Translation gives CSALTGYEQYF.